Listed below are T cell receptor beta chains from one sample, sequenced in a study of T cell responses to AZD1222 COVID-19 vaccine. Assay used: immunoSEQ multiplex PCR; TCRdb lists only in-frame clones, some missing. Among about 22,000 clones listed, approximately 86% were seen once. Sequencing was performed on peripheral blood, taken on day 0 of AZD1222 vaccination. All receptors come from an adult in good health. CDR3s include the opening cysteine and the closing phenylalanine or tryptophan. A D gene is named only where the DNA matches it firmly. The size of a clone is reported for some rows only, either as once, few or many, or as a class for expanded clones.

J,V,size,D,CDR3,DNA
TRBJ1-1,TRBV18,NA,NA,CASSPQGSSEAFF,TGTGCCAGCTCACCTCAGGGTTCCTCTGAAGCTTTCTTT
TRBJ1-4,TRBV29-1,NA,NA,CSVQGNEKLFF,TGCAGCGTGCAGGGAAATGAAAAACTGTTTTTT
TRBJ2-3,TRBV30,NA,TRBD2,CAWSRGAGGPYGSTDTQYF,TGTGCCTGGAGTAGAGGGGCGGGGGGGCCGTATGGAAGCACAGATACGCAGTATTTT
TRBJ1-6,TRBV3-1/TRBV3-2,NA,NA,CASSHHRDNSPLHF,TGTGCCAGCAGCCATCATCGGGATAATTCACCCCTCCACTTT
TRBJ1-5,TRBV10-2,NA,TRBD1,CASSPQTGGVQPQHF,TGCGCCAGCAGTCCCCAAACAGGGGGGGTTCAGCCCCAGCATTTT
TRBJ2-1,TRBV11-1,NA,TRBD2,CASSTSGGAYNEQFF,TGTGCCAGCAGCACTAGCGGGGGGGCCTACAATGAGCAGTTCTTC
TRBJ1-4,TRBV7-9,NA,NA,CASSQPRIEKLFF,TGTGCCAGCAGCCAGCCCCGGATTGAAAAACTGTTTTTT
TRBJ2-7,TRBV11-3,NA,TRBD2,CASSSRLAGDEQYF,TGTGCCAGCAGCTCAAGACTAGCGGGAGACGAGCAGTACTTC
TRBJ2-1,TRBV29-1,once,NA,CSVDVSLSYNEQFF,TGCAGCGTTGATGTGTCGCTCTCCTACAATGAGCAGTTCTTC
TRBJ1-1,TRBV3-1/TRBV3-2,NA,NA,CASAHPGTEAFF,TGTGCCAGCGCACACCCTGGCACTGAAGCTTTCTTT
TRBJ2-4,TRBV5-8,NA,NA,CASSPGQRLAKNIQYF,TGTGCCAGCAGCCCCGGGCAGCGTCTAGCCAAAAACATTCAGTACTTC
TRBJ2-5,TRBV5-6,NA,NA,CASSLRTSWAGETQYF,TGTGCCAGCAGCTTAAGGACCTCCTGGGCGGGAGAGACCCAGTACTTC
TRBJ2-7,TRBV6-2/TRBV6-3,NA,NA,CASSSGIADDPYEQYF,TGTGCCAGCAGTTCTGGAATAGCAGACGATCCTTACGAGCAGTACTTC
TRBJ1-5,TRBV18,NA,TRBD1,CASSLTAGTGGLGQPQHF,TGTGCCAGCTCATTAACGGCCGGGACAGGGGGACTGGGGCAGCCCCAGCATTTT
TRBJ1-3,TRBV7-8,few,NA,CASSSGFSGNTIYF,TGTGCCAGCAGCTCAGGGTTCTCTGGAAACACCATATATTTT
TRBJ2-7,TRBV20-1,NA,NA,CSAQRDEQYF,TGCAGTGCTCAGCGGGACGAGCAGTACTTC
TRBJ1-3,TRBV28,NA,NA,CASSPSSGNTIYF,TGTGCCAGCAGCCCCTCATCTGGAAACACCATATATTTT
TRBJ1-1,TRBV4-1,NA,TRBD1,CASSQEVTGDAEAFF,TGCGCCAGCAGCCAAGAGGTTACAGGGGACGCTGAAGCTTTCTTT
TRBJ2-7,TRBV5-6,NA,NA,CASSKGGRNYEQYF,TGTGCCAGCAGCAAAGGGGGGCGTAACTACGAGCAGTACTTC
TRBJ1-5,TRBV6-1,medium-sized,NA,CASSELTPNQPQHF,TGTGCCAGCAGTGAATTGACCCCAAATCAGCCCCAGCATTTT
TRBJ2-5,TRBV28,NA,NA,CASSSSVWDSETGWSQYF,TGTGCCAGCAGTTCCTCTGTTTGGGACTCTGAAACCGGGTGGTCCCAGTACTTC
TRBJ1-6,TRBV4-1,NA,NA,CASSQDGGRGSPLHF,TGCGCCAGCAGCCAAGACGGGGGGCGAGGGTCACCCCTCCACTTT
TRBJ1-5,TRBV28,NA,TRBD1,CASMTDRAIGPQHF,TGTGCCAGCATGACGGACAGGGCGATAGGGCCCCAGCATTTT
TRBJ2-7,TRBV7-9,NA,TRBD2,CASRAGEFTEQYF,TGTGCCAGCCGAGCGGGAGAGTTTACGGAGCAGTACTTC
TRBJ2-2,TRBV5-8,once,TRBD2,CASCSGPNTGELFF,TGTGCCAGCTGTAGCGGGCCAAACACCGGGGAGCTGTTTTTT
TRBJ1-1,TRBV15,NA,NA,CATTRDTEAFF,TGTGCCACAACCCGGGACACTGAAGCTTTCTTT
TRBJ1-6,TRBV9,NA,NA,CASSVGIGNSPLHF,TGTGCCAGCAGCGTAGGTATCGGGAATTCACCCCTCCACTTT
TRBJ2-2,TRBV30,NA,TRBD2,CAWSPRGGTGELFF,TGTGCCTGGAGTCCCCGGGGGGGCACCGGGGAGCTGTTTTTT
TRBJ2-7,TRBV2,once,NA,CASSEIRYEQYF,TGTGCCAGCAGTGAAATCCGGTACGAGCAGTACTTC
TRBJ2-2,TRBV3-1/TRBV3-2,few,TRBD2,CASSQTPGLAGTINTGELFF,TGTGCCAGCAGCCAGACCCCGGGACTAGCGGGGACAATCAACACCGGGGAGCTGTTTTTT
TRBJ2-7,TRBV3-1/TRBV3-2,NA,TRBD1,CASSQDSYGTGQTYEQYF,TGTGCCAGCAGCCAAGATTCGTACGGGACAGGACAGACCTACGAGCAGTACTTC
TRBJ2-5,TRBV28,NA,NA,CASTSAPKGTQYF,TGTGCCAGCACTTCCGCCCCGAAGGGGACCCAGTACTTC
TRBJ2-5,TRBV12-1,few,NA,CASSPPQRARWAQYF,TGTGCCAGCAGCCCGCCTCAACGGGCTCGGTGGGCCCAGTACTTC
TRBJ1-1,TRBV19,once,NA,CASSQRGGLGRHTEAFF,TGTGCCAGTAGTCAAAGGGGGGGTTTGGGTCGACACACTGAAGCTTTCTTT
TRBJ1-6,TRBV9,NA,TRBD1,CASSASGDRNSPLHF,TGTGCCAGCAGCGCCAGTGGGGACAGAAATTCACCCCTCCACTTT
TRBJ2-6,TRBV19,NA,TRBD1,CASGQGHSGANVLTF,TGTGCCAGTGGACAGGGGCACTCTGGGGCCAACGTCCTGACTTTC
TRBJ2-1,TRBV27,NA,NA,CASSPSGAGVFYNEQFF,TGTGCCAGCAGTCCCTCGGGGGCGGGAGTTTTTTACAATGAGCAGTTCTTC
TRBJ1-1,TRBV11-2,NA,NA,CASSLAVSGGDTEAFF,TGTGCCAGCAGCTTAGCAGTTAGCGGGGGTGACACTGAAGCTTTCTTT
TRBJ1-5,TRBV6-6,few,NA,CASSYWAVNQPQHF,TGTGCCAGCAGTTACTGGGCGGTCAATCAGCCCCAGCATTTT
TRBJ2-2,TRBV13,NA,NA,CASSAWNTGELFF,TGTGCCAGCAGCGCTTGGAACACCGGGGAGCTGTTTTTT
TRBJ2-2,TRBV5-6,NA,NA,CASSPAGFGELFF,TGTGCCAGCAGCCCCGCGGGGTTCGGGGAGCTGTTTTTT
TRBJ2-3,TRBV6-5,NA,NA,CASSYSRGLTDTQYF,TGTGCCAGCAGTTACTCGAGAGGACTCACAGATACGCAGTATTTT
TRBJ2-7,TRBV28,once,TRBD2,CASSMGFSGGAINEQYF,TGTGCCAGCAGCATGGGGTTTAGCGGGGGGGCCATTAACGAGCAGTACTTC
TRBJ2-7,TRBV21-1,NA,NA,CASSKACDSCYEQYF,TGTGCCAGCAGCAAAGCCTGCGACAGCTGCTACGAGCAGTACTTC
TRBJ2-2,TRBV7-3,once,TRBD1,CASSVGGQGNTGELFF,TGTGCCAGCAGCGTAGGTGGACAGGGGAACACCGGGGAGCTGTTTTTT
TRBJ2-1,TRBV4-1,NA,NA,CASSQDPTSNSYNEQFF,TGCGCCAGCAGCCAAGACCCTACTAGTAACTCCTACAATGAGCAGTTCTTC
TRBJ2-7,TRBV11-2,few,TRBD1,CASSSRQGTEQYF,TGTGCCAGCAGCTCCAGACAGGGTACGGAGCAGTACTTC
TRBJ2-6,TRBV7-8,NA,NA,CASRESGGANVLTF,TGTGCCAGCAGGGAGTCGGGTGGGGCCAACGTCCTGACTTTC
TRBJ1-6,TRBV27,NA,TRBD1,CASTGGAGYNSPLHF,TGTGCCAGCACAGGGGGTGCCGGGTATAATTCACCCCTCCACTTT
TRBJ2-2,TRBV28,NA,NA,CASRLYTGELFF,TGTGCCAGCAGGCTCTACACCGGGGAGCTGTTTTTT